The rows below give T cell receptor beta chains drawn from one sample of a study of T cells in Graves' hyperthyroidism and ophthalmopathy. Each CDR3 protein is one row after TCRdb ran MiXCR on the multiplex PCR reads. The table lists fewer than 750,000 distinct CDR3 sequences, roughly 14% of them singletons. The sequenced sample consisted of blood. Every receptor here comes from a woman aged 45-65 years with Graves' ophthalmopathy. Both conserved end residues are part of each CDR3. Fields, in order: D gene, J gene, V gene, clone size, CDR3 DNA, CDR3 protein. A D gene is named only where the DNA matches it firmly. Size tells how often a clone was seen (once, few, many) or the class of an expanded clone, and some rows leave it out.

D gene: TRBD1
J gene: TRBJ2-2
V gene: TRBV4-2
clone size: few
CDR3 DNA: TGTGCCAGCAGCCAAAGGGGACAGGGGTTTACCGGGGAGCTGTTTTTT
CDR3 protein: CASSQRGQGFTGELFF

D gene: NA
J gene: TRBJ1-5
V gene: TRBV19
clone size: few
CDR3 DNA: TGTGCCAGTAGTATTGTGGGAACCTATAGCAATCAGCCCCAGCATTTT
CDR3 protein: CASSIVGTYSNQPQHF

D gene: TRBD2
J gene: TRBJ2-3
V gene: TRBV28
clone size: NA
CDR3 DNA: TGTGCCAGCAGTTCAGTGGGACTAGCGGGAGGAGATACGCAGTATTTT
CDR3 protein: CASSSVGLAGGDTQYF

D gene: NA
J gene: TRBJ1-2
V gene: TRBV18
clone size: many
CDR3 DNA: TGTGCCAGCTCACCACCGACGGGGGCAGACTATGGCTACACCTTC
CDR3 protein: CASSPPTGADYGYTF

D gene: TRBD1
J gene: TRBJ1-2
V gene: TRBV27
clone size: many
CDR3 DNA: TGTGCCAGCAGTTTTCAGGGGGTGGGCTATGGCTACACCTTC
CDR3 protein: CASSFQGVGYGYTF

D gene: TRBD2
J gene: TRBJ2-3
V gene: TRBV6-5
clone size: many
CDR3 DNA: TGTGCCAGCAGTTATAAAGCGGGAGGCGCAGATACGCAGTATTTT
CDR3 protein: CASSYKAGGADTQYF

D gene: NA
J gene: TRBJ2-2
V gene: TRBV28
clone size: many
CDR3 DNA: TGTGCCAGCAGCATGGCGTGGGGTGCGAACACCGGGGAGCTGTTTTTT
CDR3 protein: CASSMAWGANTGELFF

D gene: NA
J gene: TRBJ2-3
V gene: TRBV7-3
clone size: many
CDR3 DNA: TGTGCCAGCAGCTTCGCCTCAGAGACAGATACGCAGTATTTT
CDR3 protein: CASSFASETDTQYF

D gene: NA
J gene: TRBJ2-3
V gene: TRBV28
clone size: many
CDR3 DNA: TGTGCCAGCAGTTCTGGTCGGGATACAGATACGCAGTATTTT
CDR3 protein: CASSSGRDTDTQYF

D gene: TRBD1
J gene: TRBJ2-1
V gene: TRBV24-1
clone size: NA
CDR3 DNA: TGTGCCACCAGTGACCCCGGGACAGGGGCACAACTAGCGGCTTTCAATGAGCAGTTCTTC
CDR3 protein: CATSDPGTGAQLAAFNEQFF

D gene: TRBD1
J gene: TRBJ2-7
V gene: TRBV6-1
clone size: many
CDR3 DNA: TGTGCCAGCACCCGGGACAGGCTCTACGAGCAGTACTTC
CDR3 protein: CASTRDRLYEQYF

D gene: TRBD2
J gene: TRBJ2-3
V gene: TRBV20-1
clone size: many
CDR3 DNA: TGCAGTGCTGGGAGTAGCGGGAGGGTGGTTTCGGGTACGCAGTATTTT
CDR3 protein: CSAGSSGRVVSGTQYF

D gene: TRBD2
J gene: TRBJ2-5
V gene: TRBV20-1
clone size: many
CDR3 DNA: TGCAGTGCTAGAGACGTCGGGGGGCAAGAGACCCAGTACTTC
CDR3 protein: CSARDVGGQETQYF

D gene: TRBD2
J gene: TRBJ2-3
V gene: TRBV12-3/TRBV12-4
clone size: many
CDR3 DNA: TGTGCCAGCACTTTGGGCGCGGGAGGGCCCTCAGATACGCAGTATTTT
CDR3 protein: CASTLGAGGPSDTQYF

D gene: NA
J gene: TRBJ1-4
V gene: TRBV7-9
clone size: NA
CDR3 DNA: TGTGCCAGCGGCTCGGGGAGTGAAAAACTGTTTTTT
CDR3 protein: CASGSGSEKLFF

D gene: NA
J gene: TRBJ1-2
V gene: TRBV27
clone size: few
CDR3 DNA: TGTGCCAGCAGCGACCCGATCGGATTAAGAAACTATGGCTACACCTTC
CDR3 protein: CASSDPIGLRNYGYTF

D gene: NA
J gene: TRBJ2-7
V gene: TRBV18
clone size: NA
CDR3 DNA: TGTGCCAGCTCACCACCCCGGGTTACCTACGAGCAGTACTTC
CDR3 protein: CASSPPRVTYEQYF

D gene: TRBD2
J gene: TRBJ2-1
V gene: TRBV5-1
clone size: many
CDR3 DNA: TGCGCCAGCAGTTTCGTAGCGGGAGGGAACAATGAGCAGTTCTTC
CDR3 protein: CASSFVAGGNNEQFF

D gene: TRBD2
J gene: TRBJ2-1
V gene: TRBV28
clone size: many
CDR3 DNA: TGTGCCAGCAGTCCTAGCGGGAGAGGGGGATATGAGCAGTTCTTC
CDR3 protein: CASSPSGRGGYEQFF

D gene: TRBD1
J gene: TRBJ2-3
V gene: TRBV7-9
clone size: many
CDR3 DNA: TGTGCCAGCAGTTCAATGGGGCTGGGACAGGGGGCCCCAGATACGCAGTATTTT
CDR3 protein: CASSSMGLGQGAPDTQYF

D gene: NA
J gene: TRBJ1-2
V gene: TRBV9
clone size: few
CDR3 DNA: TGTGCCAGCAGCGGACAGGCGATGAACTATGGCTACACCTTC
CDR3 protein: CASSGQAMNYGYTF

D gene: NA
J gene: TRBJ2-7
V gene: TRBV20-1
clone size: few
CDR3 DNA: TGCAGTGCTTCGGGAGATTTGGGGGAGCAGTACTTC
CDR3 protein: CSASGDLGEQYF

D gene: NA
J gene: TRBJ2-7
V gene: TRBV9
clone size: NA
CDR3 DNA: TGTGCCAGCAGCGTAGCGGGGGCAGGCTACGAGCAGTACTTC
CDR3 protein: CASSVAGAGYEQYF

D gene: TRBD1
J gene: TRBJ1-1
V gene: TRBV2
clone size: many
CDR3 DNA: TGTGCCAGCAGTGAATTTAGACAGGGCAACACTGAAGCTTTCTTT
CDR3 protein: CASSEFRQGNTEAFF

D gene: NA
J gene: TRBJ2-1
V gene: TRBV27
clone size: NA
CDR3 DNA: TGTGCCAGCAGTTTAAAGGTCACCCTCTCCTACAATGAGCAGTTCTTC
CDR3 protein: CASSLKVTLSYNEQFF

D gene: TRBD2
J gene: TRBJ2-5
V gene: TRBV7-2
clone size: once
CDR3 DNA: TGTGCCAGCAGCTGGTCCGGGACTAGCGGGAGTAAAGAGACCCAGTACTTC
CDR3 protein: CASSWSGTSGSKETQYF

D gene: TRBD2
J gene: TRBJ2-2
V gene: TRBV27
clone size: NA
CDR3 DNA: TGTGCCAGCAGGAACCTACTAGCGACTAACACCGGGGAGCTGTTTTTT
CDR3 protein: CASRNLLATNTGELFF

D gene: NA
J gene: TRBJ1-5
V gene: TRBV20-1
clone size: NA
CDR3 DNA: TGCAGTGCTAGAGACATCTATAGCAATCAGCCCCAGCATTTT
CDR3 protein: CSARDIYSNQPQHF

D gene: NA
J gene: TRBJ2-2
V gene: TRBV2
clone size: many
CDR3 DNA: TGTGCCAGCATTTATAACACCGGGGAGCTGTTTTTT
CDR3 protein: CASIYNTGELFF

D gene: TRBD2
J gene: TRBJ2-7
V gene: TRBV6-2/TRBV6-3
clone size: NA
CDR3 DNA: TGTGCCAGCAGTCATACTAGCGGGAGTAAGGGCCTCGAGCAGTACTTC
CDR3 protein: CASSHTSGSKGLEQYF

D gene: NA
J gene: TRBJ1-1
V gene: TRBV30
clone size: many
CDR3 DNA: TGTGCCTGGACAGAGACGAACACTGAAGCTTTCTTT
CDR3 protein: CAWTETNTEAFF

D gene: TRBD1
J gene: TRBJ1-1
V gene: TRBV5-1
clone size: NA
CDR3 DNA: TGCGCCAGCAGCTCCTCGACAGGGGTGAACACTGAAGCTTTCTTT
CDR3 protein: CASSSSTGVNTEAFF

D gene: TRBD2
J gene: TRBJ2-2
V gene: TRBV30
clone size: many
CDR3 DNA: TGTGCCTGGATTGGTGTTGGTCACATTAGCGGGAGGGGGAACACCGGGGAGCTGTTTTTT
CDR3 protein: CAWIGVGHISGRGNTGELFF

D gene: NA
J gene: TRBJ2-2
V gene: TRBV9
clone size: NA
CDR3 DNA: TGTGCCAGCAGCTCTCTAGCGAACTCGAACACCGGGGAGCTGTTTTTT
CDR3 protein: CASSSLANSNTGELFF

D gene: TRBD2
J gene: TRBJ2-3
V gene: TRBV19
clone size: NA
CDR3 DNA: TGTGCCAGTAGTCTTGGGACTAGCGGGAGGATTAGCACAGATACGCAGTATTTT
CDR3 protein: CASSLGTSGRISTDTQYF

D gene: TRBD1
J gene: TRBJ1-2
V gene: TRBV5-1
clone size: NA
CDR3 DNA: TGCGCCAGCAGCCCTGGACAGGGGAACTATGACTACACCTTC
CDR3 protein: CASSPGQGNYDYTF

D gene: NA
J gene: TRBJ2-2
V gene: TRBV5-1
clone size: NA
CDR3 DNA: TGCGCCAGCAGATTAAGCGAACAGGGCCCAAACACCGGGGAGCCGTTTTTT
CDR3 protein: CASRLSEQGPNTGEPFF

D gene: NA
J gene: TRBJ1-1
V gene: TRBV29-1
clone size: NA
CDR3 DNA: TGCAGCGGACAGGCGGGGGATGAAGCTTTCTTT
CDR3 protein: CSGQAGDEAFF

D gene: TRBD1
J gene: TRBJ1-2
V gene: TRBV9
clone size: NA
CDR3 DNA: TGTGCCAGCAGCGTAGCTACAGGGACAGAAAATAACTATGGCTACACCTTC
CDR3 protein: CASSVATGTENNYGYTF

D gene: TRBD2
J gene: TRBJ2-1
V gene: TRBV10-3
clone size: NA
CDR3 DNA: TGTGCCGTACCCGGGACTAGCGGTAACAATGAGCAGTTCTTC
CDR3 protein: CAVPGTSGNNEQFF

D gene: NA
J gene: TRBJ2-2
V gene: TRBV7-2
clone size: many
CDR3 DNA: TGTGCCAGCAGCTTACTCACCGGGGAGCTGTTTTTT
CDR3 protein: CASSLLTGELFF

D gene: NA
J gene: TRBJ2-1
V gene: TRBV6-5
clone size: NA
CDR3 DNA: TGTGCCAGCAGTTATCCAGGGGAGGAACACAATGAGCAGTTCTTC
CDR3 protein: CASSYPGEEHNEQFF

D gene: TRBD1
J gene: TRBJ1-2
V gene: TRBV20-1
clone size: few
CDR3 DNA: TGCAGTGCTAACCAGGACAGGGATATTGGGAATGGCTACACCTTC
CDR3 protein: CSANQDRDIGNGYTF

D gene: NA
J gene: TRBJ1-2
V gene: TRBV2
clone size: NA
CDR3 DNA: TGTGCCAGCAGTGTTTCCGGGGCTGGCTACACCTTC
CDR3 protein: CASSVSGAGYTF

D gene: TRBD2
J gene: TRBJ2-3
V gene: TRBV2
clone size: once
CDR3 DNA: TGTGCCAGCGCGGAGGGACTAATCACAGATACGCAGTATTTT
CDR3 protein: CASAEGLITDTQYF

D gene: TRBD1
J gene: TRBJ2-5
V gene: TRBV12-3/TRBV12-4
clone size: few
CDR3 DNA: TGTGCCAGCAGTTTGGACAGGGAAGGTCGAGAAGAGACCCAGTACTTC
CDR3 protein: CASSLDREGREETQYF

D gene: TRBD1
J gene: TRBJ1-5
V gene: TRBV20-1
clone size: NA
CDR3 DNA: TGCAGTGCTAGAGCAGGGGACAGCAACAATCAGCCCCAGCATTTT
CDR3 protein: CSARAGDSNNQPQHF

D gene: TRBD1
J gene: TRBJ2-2
V gene: TRBV6-2/TRBV6-3
clone size: few
CDR3 DNA: TGTGCCAGCAGTTGGACAGGGCCCTACACCGGGGAGCTGTTTTTT
CDR3 protein: CASSWTGPYTGELFF

D gene: TRBD2
J gene: TRBJ2-5
V gene: TRBV4-3
clone size: few
CDR3 DNA: TGCGCCAGCAGCCAAGACGTAAGCGGGAGGGCCTCATTCGCTGAAGCCCAGTACTTC
CDR3 protein: CASSQDVSGRASFAEAQYF

D gene: NA
J gene: TRBJ1-2
V gene: TRBV20-1
clone size: NA
CDR3 DNA: TGCAGTGCTACAGGGCGGGGATATGGCTACACCTTC
CDR3 protein: CSATGRGYGYTF

D gene: TRBD1
J gene: TRBJ2-5
V gene: TRBV20-1
clone size: NA
CDR3 DNA: TGCAGTGCTAGCCCCCTCCTCCGGGACAGCCAAGAGACCCAGTACTTC
CDR3 protein: CSASPLLRDSQETQYF

D gene: NA
J gene: TRBJ2-7
V gene: TRBV5-1
clone size: NA
CDR3 DNA: TGCGCCAGCAGCTTGGTTCTGGGAACCTACGAGCAGTACTTC
CDR3 protein: CASSLVLGTYEQYF

D gene: NA
J gene: TRBJ2-7
V gene: TRBV15
clone size: few
CDR3 DNA: TGTGCCACCAGCAGAGAAGGAGGGAGCACCTACGAGCAGTACTTC
CDR3 protein: CATSREGGSTYEQYF